The 20 T cell receptor beta chains given below trace back to one sample, sequenced in a study of blood T cell repertoires in COVID-19. Only in-frame clones appear in the TCRdb table, and some are missing; sequencing was by immunoSEQ multiplex PCR. The table includes under 250,000 clones, approximately 90% detected once. Sequencing was carried out using PBMCs or T cells enriched from blood (not recorded which). These TCRs come from a man aged 40-49 years who had recovered from COVID-19.

This chain uses TRBV4-3 with TRBJ2-2; TRBD2 matches 9 bases. The germline V gene encodes CDR1 LGHNA and CDR2 YSLEER. The CDR3 runs to 16 residues. V lost 0 bases, J lost 5 bases, and 4 bases stayed unmatched. This chain's CDR3 is CASSQDTAGGTGELFF. CDR3 DNA sequence: TGCGCCAGCAGCCAAGACACAGCGGGGGGTACCGGGGAGCTGTTTTTT.

This chain links TRBV29-1 with TRBJ2-1; 8 nucleotides line up with TRBD1. The CDR3 runs to 13 residues. J was trimmed by 3 bases and V by 5 bases; bases with no gene match: 3. CDR1 is SQVTM, CDR2 ANQGSEA, per germline. The CDR3 nucleotides read TGCAGCGTTTTGGGACAGGTCTACAATGAGCAGTTCTTC. This codes for CSVLGQVYNEQFF.

V and J are TRBV10-3 and TRBJ1-3, with 7 bases lining up with TRBD1. V lost 6 bases to trimming and J lost 3 bases; unmatched junction nucleotides: 2. Germline V gene data show CDR1 as ENHRY and CDR2 as SYGVKD. This CDR3 contains 13 residues. The CDR3 sequence is CAISPGGGNTIYF. The CDR3 region has the DNA TGTGCCATCAGCCCAGGGGGTGGAAACACCATATATTTT.

The chain combines TRBV6-5 with TRBJ2-7; 7 nucleotides agree with TRBD1. V dropped 4 bases and J dropped 2; count of bases not matched to a gene: 8. CDR1 is MNHEY, CDR2 SVGAGI, per germline. CDR3 length: 15 amino acids. The CDR3 spells CASSSFFGTAYEQYF. The CDR3, as DNA: TGTGCCAGCAGTTCCTTTTTCGGGACAGCCTACGAGCAGTACTTC.

This chain joins TRBV9 and TRBJ2-3; D might be TRBD2 (7 bases). CDR1 and CDR2 from the germline V gene are SGDLS and YYNGEE. Deletions cut 1 base from V and 5 bases from J, with 11 bases between. There are 14 residues in the CDR3. CDR3 protein: CASSVRGAKDTQYF. The DNA for the CDR3 is TGTGCCAGCAGCGTACGGGGGGCGAAAGATACGCAGTATTTT.

The rearrangement joins TRBV18 to TRBJ2-6; a possible D gene is TRBD1 (6 bases). CDR1 and CDR2 (germline): KGHSH, LQKENI. The CDR3 loop spans 16 amino acids. Trimming removed 2 bases at V and 2 bases at J, with 10 bases between. The CDR3 protein is CASSPGGQAGANVLTF. As DNA, the CDR3 is TGTGCCAGCTCACCAGGGGGCCAAGCTGGGGCCAACGTCCTGACTTTC.

The V gene is TRBV27, the J gene TRBJ1-2, with no clear D. From germline, CDR1 is MNHEY and CDR2 SMNVEV (reference sequence). The CDR3 contains 16 residues. V shed 3 bases and J shed 8 bases, with 22 bases lying between them. The CDR3 sequence is CASSFLRREILGGYTF. CDR3 DNA sequence: TGTGCCAGCAGTTTTCTTCGGAGGGAAATCCTTGGAGGCTACACCTTC.

On this clone itself: Other DNA sequences in this sample translate to the same CDR3. This chain uses TRBV5-4 with TRBJ1-1; TRBD1 aligns across 7 bases. Per the germline V gene, CDR1 is SGHNT and CDR2 is YYREEE (reference sequence). V shed 1 base, J shed 5 bases, and the junction held 2 bases outside the gene matches. This CDR3 region has 13 residues. Here the CDR3 reads CASSLQGGTEAFF. The CDR3, as DNA: TGTGCCAGCAGCTTGCAGGGGGGAACTGAAGCTTTCTTT.

V gene TRBV21-1 combines with J gene TRBJ1-3; the table's D call, TRBD1, was not checked against the DNA. TRBV21-1 is annotated as a pseudogene. This CDR3 contains 20 residues. The CDR3 here is CASSRTFPRDRVLGVDTIYF. DNA for the CDR3: TGTGCCAGCAGCAGAACCTTCCCCAGGGACAGGGTCTTGGGGGTGGACACCATATATTTT.

The gene calls are TRBV28 and TRBJ2-1; the D gene is possibly TRBD1 (5 bases). CDR3 size: 14 residues. Trimming pared 7 bases from V and 6 bases from J, leaving 16 bases between. Germline values: CDR1 MDHEN, CDR2 SYDVKM. CDR3 in amino acids: CASTKALGVNEQFF. The CDR3 DNA follows: TGTGCCAGCACCAAGGCTCTAGGGGTCAATGAGCAGTTCTTC. Complete variable domain (other parts from reference TRBV28 and TRBJ2-1): DVKVTQSSRYLVKRTGEKVFLECVQDMDHENMFWYRQDPGLGLRLIYFSYDVKMKEKGDIPEGYSVSREKKERFSLILESASTNQTSMYLCASTKALGVNEQFFGPGTRLTVL.

This clone has only a few counts. This rearrangement joins TRBV9 to TRBJ2-1; D is possibly TRBD2 (6 bases). Germline CDR1 SGDLS, CDR2 YYNGEE. Trimming took off 3 bases at V and 8 bases at J, with 21 bases between the two ends. The CDR3 has 16 amino acids. This CDR3 reads CASSESQSRDYDEQFF. CDR3 bases: TGTGCCAGCAGCGAGAGCCAGTCGCGGGATTATGATGAGCAGTTCTTC.

The V gene is TRBV9, the J gene TRBJ2-3, with 14 bases matching TRBD2. With 0 bases clipped from V and 3 bases from J, the junction kept 6 bases outside the gene matches. The CDR3 is made up of 18 amino acids. From germline, CDR1 is SGDLS and CDR2 YYNGEE. CDR3 sequence reads: CASSVGTSGGSTTDTQYF. Here the CDR3 DNA reads TGTGCCAGCAGCGTAGGGACTAGCGGGGGGAGTACGACAGATACGCAGTATTTT.

The rearrangement uses TRBV3-1 (or the pseudogene TRBV3-2) and TRBJ2-5, with 8 bases aligning to TRBD1. Trimming took 10 bases from V and 0 from J; bases not matched to a gene: 10. Germline V gene data show CDR1 as LGHDT and CDR2 as YNNKEL (reference sequence). The CDR3 totals 15 residues. The CDR3 coding sequence is TGTGCCACTGCCAGGACAGGGAACTACCAAGAGACCCAGTACTTC. Protein: CATARTGNYQETQYF.

CDR3 nucleotide sequence: TGCGCCAGCAGCTTTGGGAGTCCACCCTCCACCGGGGAGCTGTTTTTT. Its protein product is CASSFGSPPSTGELFF. The gene calls are TRBV5-1 and TRBJ2-2; D is perhaps TRBD2 (5 bases). The germline V and J ends were trimmed by 2 bases and 4 bases, with 15 bases remaining between them. Germline values: CDR1 SGHRS, CDR2 YFSETQ. The CDR3 is made up of 16 amino acids. Full variable domain (outside the CDR3, taken from reference TRBV5-1 and TRBJ2-2): KAGVTQTPRYLIKTRGQQVTLSCSPISGHRSVSWYQQTPGQGLQFLFEYFSETQRNKGNFPGRFSGRQFSNSRSEMNVSTLELGDSALYLCASSFGSPPSTGELFFGEGSRLTVL.

The rearrangement uses TRBV10-3 and TRBJ2-3, with 12 bases lining up with TRBD2. CDR3 length: 14 amino acids. J lost 4 bases, V lost 4 bases, and 0 bases had no gene match. CDR1 is ENHRY, CDR2 SYGVKD, per germline. The CDR3 sequence: CAISGLAGADTQYF. CDR3 DNA: TGTGCCATCAGTGGACTAGCGGGGGCAGATACGCAGTATTTT.

V and J are TRBV3-1 (or the pseudogene TRBV3-2) and TRBJ2-5, with D hard to call. The CDR3 runs 12 residues. Germline values: CDR1 LGHDT, CDR2 YNNKEL (reference sequence). Trimming took 2 bases from V and 2 from J, leaving 3 bases between them. This CDR3 reads CASSQSQETQYF. As DNA, the CDR3 is TGTGCCAGCAGCCAATCACAAGAGACCCAGTACTTC.

This chain joins TRBV7-2 and TRBJ1-5; 8 nucleotides align to TRBD1. The trim removed 3 bases at V and 7 bases at J, leaving 11 bases unmatched. Germline V gene data show CDR1 as SGHTA and CDR2 as FQGNSA. CDR3 length: 16 residues. The CDR3 region is CASSFSLTGVEQPQHF. CDR3 DNA sequence: TGTGCCAGCAGCTTTTCCCTGACAGGGGTTGAACAGCCCCAGCATTTT.

This chain uses TRBV6-2 or TRBV6-3 with TRBJ2-7, with 12 nucleotides matching TRBD2. The germline V gene encodes CDR1 MNHEY and CDR2 SVGEGT. The CDR3 consists of 15 residues. Germline trimming cut 5 bases from V and 2 bases from J; bases unmatched to any gene: 4. CDR3 sequence reads: CASSPLAGGTYEQYF. For the CDR3, the DNA is TGTGCCAGCAGTCCACTAGCGGGGGGAACCTACGAGCAGTACTTC.

The V gene is TRBV7-2, the J gene TRBJ2-7; 12 bases are shared with TRBD2. CDR1 is SGHTA and CDR2 is FQGNSA in the germline V gene. V gave up 4 bases and J gave up 2 bases; unmatched junction bases: 12. This CDR3 has 18 residues. DNA of the CDR3: TGTGCCAGCAGCTATAGTCCTAGCGGGAGGGCCGGGACCTACGAGCAGTACTTC. This codes for CASSYSPSGRAGTYEQYF.

V is TRBV9 and J is TRBJ1-3; D remains ambiguous. The V gene lost 3 bases and the J gene lost 7 bases, with 17 bases spanning the gap. Germline CDR1 SGDLS, CDR2 YYNGEE. The CDR3 has 15 residues. DNA of the CDR3: TGTGCCAGCAGCGCCGAGATAGGGAGGTTTAACACCATATATTTT. It codes for CASSAEIGRFNTIYF.